This passage covers 9 T cell receptor beta chains from one sample sequenced in a study of glioma-infiltrating T cells after dendritic cell vaccination. Profiling relied on immunoSEQ multiplex PCR, and the TCRdb table lists in-frame clones only, not all of them. Of over 90,000 clones in the sample, roughly 76% are singletons; the top ten hold roughly 12%. Sequenced material: blood, taken before dendritic cell vaccination. These TCRs come from a human donor with glioblastoma.

The chain couples TRBV6-5 to TRBJ2-7, with TRBD1 matching over 8 bases. The V gene end was trimmed by 6 bases and the J gene end by 2 bases; junction bases not matched to a gene: 6. The CDR3 has 14 amino acids. Germline values: CDR1 MNHEY, CDR2 SVGAGI. CDR3 DNA: TGTGCCAGCAGGAGACGACAGGGGCCCTACGAGCAGTACTTC. Protein: CASRRRQGPYEQYF.

This clone has more than one count but fewer than ten. The chain has TRBV10-3 and TRBJ1-3; D is undetermined. Trimming removed 5 bases from V and 10 bases from J, with 12 bases in between. Germline values: CDR1 ENHRY, CDR2 SYGVKD. The CDR3 extends over 12 amino acids. The CDR3 DNA reads TGTGCCATCAGTTCCTCTCCCCCGACCATATATTTT. Protein sequence: CAISSSPPTIYF.

This sequence joins TRBV10-1 and TRBJ2-3, with D unclear. V lost 6 bases to trimming and J lost 2 bases, with 15 bases between them. The length of the CDR3 is 15 residues. The germline gives CDR1 WNHNN, CDR2 SYGVQD (reference sequence). Here the CDR3 DNA reads TGCGCCAGCAGCTTCTCCGGGTCACACACAGATACGCAGTATTTT. Translated, it gives CASSFSGSHTDTQYF.

The rearrangement links TRBV19 to TRBJ2-1; 8 nucleotides match TRBD1. The CDR3 spans 14 residues. V lost 3 bases and J lost 6; bases outside the gene matches: 4. The germline V gene encodes CDR1 LNHDA and CDR2 SQIVND (reference sequence). The CDR3 here is CASSMTGVGNEQFF. In nucleotides, the CDR3 is TGTGCCAGTAGTATGACAGGGGTCGGCAATGAGCAGTTCTTC.

A few counts support this clone. The chain combines TRBV7-9 with TRBJ1-3; perhaps TRBD1 as D (6 bases). Germline V lookup: CDR1 SEHNR, CDR2 FQNEAQ (reference sequence). This CDR3 is built from 15 residues. The V gene lost 2 bases and the J gene lost 2 bases, with 10 bases spanning the gap. CDR3 DNA: TGTGCCAGCAGCTTAAGGGGACAACCTGGAAACACCATATATTTT. Translated, it gives CASSLRGQPGNTIYF.

This clone was seen only once. The chain has TRBV30 and TRBJ2-3, with 7 positions matching TRBD2. Germline assignment: CDR1 GTSNPN and CDR2 SVGIG (reference sequence). This CDR3 contains 14 residues. The V and J ends lost 8 bases and 0 bases, in that order; junction bases with no gene match: 8. The CDR3 DNA follows: TGTGCCGGCCAGCGGGGATCGAGCACAGATACGCAGTATTTT. Protein product: CAGQRGSSTDTQYF.

V is TRBV7-3 and J is TRBJ2-2, with no clear D. This CDR3 has 13 amino acids. Germline values: CDR1 SGHTA, CDR2 FQGTGA. V lost 5 bases to trimming and J lost 4 bases, with 8 bases between them. The CDR3 protein is CASSTLSTGELFF. The DNA for the CDR3 is TGTGCCAGCAGCACACTAAGCACCGGGGAGCTGTTTTTT.

The V call is TRBV2, the J call TRBJ2-3; 10 nucleotides match TRBD1. The germline gives CDR1 SNHLY, CDR2 FYNNEI. This CDR3 has 15 residues. V shed 7 bases, J shed 5 bases, and the junction held 9 bases outside the gene matches. This CDR3 reads CASMSGTGVKDTQYF. In DNA form, the CDR3 reads TGTGCCAGCATGTCGGGGACAGGGGTGAAAGATACGCAGTATTTT.

The rearrangement links TRBV28 to TRBJ1-1; tentative D call: TRBD1 (5 bases). This CDR3 has 15 amino acids. Germline-derived CDR1 and CDR2 are MDHEN and SYDVKM. V lost 8 bases, J lost 4 bases, and 20 bases lay in between. The CDR3: CASFRPSWGGTEAFF. CDR3 sequence (DNA): TGTGCCAGCTTTCGCCCCAGCTGGGGCGGCACTGAAGCTTTCTTT.